This TCR beta chain is from a study of shared clonotypes between healthy human individuals. Across the study: Each donor's CD4 naive and CD4 memory cells filled three plates apiece, CD8 naive two, and CD8 memory one.

Only one count was recorded for this clone. Its target is unknown. Here immunoSEQ multiplex PCR was the method, and the copy in TCRdb shows in-frame clones only, minus some. Altogether some 350,000 clones are present, under 80% being singletons, with the ten largest covering 10%. Study-wide findings and caveats: The expectation was that sequencing depth would affect clonotype sharing among donors.

The V end was cut by 3 bases, the J end by 7 bases, with 16 bases between. This CDR3 has 15 amino acids. Germline lookup yields CDR1 MDHEN and CDR2 SYDVKM. The V gene is TRBV28, the J gene TRBJ1-5; weak D call: TRBD1 (6 bases). The sequenced sample was memory CD4+ T cells sorted from blood. Subset meaning: CD45RA-negative fraction. This clonotype was sampled from a man in his thirties or forties in good health. As DNA, the CDR3 is TGTGCCAGCAGTTTCCCGGGGGCGGGGTACCAGCCCCAGCATTTT. Its translation is CASSFPGAGYQPQHF.